Below are 32 T cell receptor beta chains sequenced from a single sample in a study of T cells in tuberculosis. Produced via immunoSEQ multiplex PCR; TCRdb's table is partial and in-frame only. The sample holds about 34,000 clones, under 95% seen once. Described time point: new active TB diagnosis, blood taken before or within 7 days of starting treatment. Sample: PBMCs, taken at tuberculosis diagnosis. These receptors were taken from an adult with tuberculosis.

This chain links TRBV9 with TRBJ2-7, with 10 bases that match TRBD2. The CDR3 length is 16 residues. In germline, CDR1 is SGDLS, CDR2 YYNGEE. V lost 3 bases, J lost 4 bases, and 10 bases stayed unmatched. For the CDR3, the DNA is TGTGCCAGCAGCGCGAGACCTAGCGGGGGACAGTACGAGCAGTACTTC. Encoded protein: CASSARPSGGQYEQYF.

Written as DNA, the CDR3 is TGTGCCAGCAGGGCGGGAAACACAGATACGCAGTATTTT. Its translation: CASRAGNTDTQYF. The chain uses TRBV6-4 and TRBJ2-3, with D maybe TRBD2 (6 bases). This CDR3 has 13 amino acids. Germline V lookup: CDR1 MRHNA, CDR2 SNTAGT. V was clipped by 6 bases and J by 2 bases, with 9 bases between them.

In DNA, the CDR3 is TGTGCCAGCAGGTACCAGGGGGGAGAGAACACTGAAGCTTTCTTT. Translation gives CASRYQGGENTEAFF. The gene calls are TRBV2 and TRBJ1-1; 7 nucleotides match TRBD1. The CDR3 sequence is 15 residues long. V lost 6 bases, J lost 1 base, and 8 bases stayed unmatched. In germline, CDR1 is SNHLY, CDR2 FYNNEI.

This clone was seen more than once but under ten times. This sequence joins TRBV11-2 and TRBJ1-2; TRBD1 is a possible D gene (5 bases). CDR1 is SGHAT and CDR2 is FQNNGV in the germline V gene. Trimming left V 5 bases short and J 2 bases short, with 9 bases between. The CDR3 runs to 13 residues. CDR3 loop: CASSPDTNYGYTF. In DNA form, the CDR3 reads TGTGCCAGCAGCCCGGACACAAACTATGGCTACACCTTC.

This chain uses TRBV6-5 with TRBJ1-2, with 12 bases lining up with TRBD1. The CDR3 sequence is 14 residues long. Per germline, CDR1 MNHEY and CDR2 SVGAGI. The V segment lost 5 bases and the J segment 8 bases; nucleotides outside the gene matches: 6. CDR3 bases: TGTGCCAGCAGTCCTCGGGGGACAGGGGGCGGCTACACCTTC. Its protein product is CASSPRGTGGGYTF.

The V and J genes are TRBV18 and TRBJ2-5, with 10 positions matching TRBD2. Germline values: CDR1 KGHSH, CDR2 LQKENI. The CDR3 covers 16 residues. Trimming cost V 0 bases and J 5 bases; bases outside gene matches: 6. CDR3 amino acids: CASSPPASGGKETQYF. CDR3 nucleotide sequence: TGTGCCAGCTCACCACCAGCTAGCGGGGGAAAGGAGACCCAGTACTTC.

The rearrangement links TRBV30 to TRBJ1-5, with a tentative D call TRBD1 (6 bases). Deletions cut 3 bases from V and 5 bases from J, with 20 bases between. CDR3 length: 16 residues. The V gene's germline CDR1 is GTSNPN and CDR2 SVGIG (reference sequence). The CDR3 sequence: CAWSRPGTLRDQPQHF. In DNA, the CDR3 is TGTGCCTGGAGCCGTCCCGGGACACTAAGGGATCAGCCCCAGCATTTT.

The genes are TRBV4-2 and TRBJ2-1; the D gene is possibly TRBD2 (6 bases). CDR3 length equals 13 residues. Between the trimmed V and J ends, which lost 1 base and 10 bases, there was a span of 11 bases. Germline-derived CDR1 and CDR2 are LGHNA and YNFKEQ. In DNA form, the CDR3 reads TGTGCCAGCAGCCAAGTATTGGGGGGAGAGCAGTTCTTC. It translates to CASSQVLGGEQFF.

The gene calls are TRBV27 and TRBJ1-1, with 11 bases lining up with TRBD1. The CDR3 runs to 17 residues. J gave up 1 base and V 4 bases, and 8 bases lay outside the gene matches. Germline V lookup: CDR1 MNHEY, CDR2 SMNVEV (reference sequence). As DNA, the CDR3 is TGTGCCAGCAGTTGGCGGACAGGGGGCATAGGGAACACTGAAGCTTTCTTT. Translating it yields CASSWRTGGIGNTEAFF.

V usage is TRBV5-1 and J usage is TRBJ2-6; no firm D call. Trimming took 4 bases from V and 0 from J, leaving 11 bases between them. CDR3 length: 16 amino acids. Germline lookup yields CDR1 SGHRS and CDR2 YFSETQ. The CDR3, as DNA: TGCGCCAGCAGCGACTGGCCAAGCTCTGGGGCCAACGTCCTGACTTTC. Translating it yields CASSDWPSSGANVLTF.

The CDR3 is CASSTTNRGGNYGYTF. CDR3 coding DNA: TGTGCCAGCAGCACTACCAACAGGGGGGGGAACTATGGCTACACCTTC. This chain connects TRBV11-2 to TRBJ1-2; 8 bases are a match to TRBD1. The CDR3 is 16 amino acids. CDR1 and CDR2 from the germline V gene are SGHAT and FQNNGV. Trimming at V came to 5 bases and at J to 2 bases, leaving 10 bases not matched to a gene. Full variable domain (rest looked up from reference TRBV11-2 and TRBJ1-2): EAGVAQSPRYKIIEKRQSVAFWCNPISGHATLYWYQQILGQGPKLLIQFQNNGVVDDSQLPKDRFSAERLKGVDSTLKIQPAKLEDSAVYLCASSTTNRGGNYGYTFGSGTRLTVV.

The chain carries TRBV4-3 and TRBJ2-1, with 7 bases fitting TRBD1. This CDR3 has 16 residues. Losses at the gene ends were 0 bases for V and 7 bases for J; bases not matched to a gene: 9. Germline V gene lookup returns CDR1 LGHNA and CDR2 YSLEER. In DNA, the CDR3 is TGCGCCAGCAGCCAAGACCGAAGGGGGCGCGGGAATGAGCAGTTCTTC. This codes for CASSQDRRGRGNEQFF.

The chain couples TRBV30 to TRBJ1-2; D is uncertain. Looked up from germline, CDR1 is GTSNPN and CDR2 is SVGIG (reference sequence). CDR3 length equals 15 residues. V was shortened by 5 bases and J by 4 bases, with 20 bases between the two germline ends. Here the CDR3 reads CAWEGGRILGYGYTF. In nucleotides, the CDR3 is TGTGCCTGGGAGGGAGGGCGGATCCTCGGCTATGGCTACACCTTC.

This CDR3 is CASSDSPGGVDTQYF. The CDR3, as DNA: TGTGCCAGCAGTGACTCCCCCGGGGGGGTAGATACGCAGTATTTT. The gene calls are TRBV6-4 and TRBJ2-3, with TRBD2 identical over 8 bases. V was clipped by 0 bases and J by 5 bases; unmatched bases: 4. CDR3 length equals 15 residues. The germline CDR1 and CDR2 sequences are MRHNA and SNTAGT.

The CDR3 bases are TGTGCCAGCAGCTTGGCCCTGGAGGGGGCCTCCTACGAGCAGTACGTC. Translation: CASSLALEGASYEQYV. This chain connects TRBV5-6 to TRBJ2-7; a possible D gene is TRBD1 (7 bases). This CDR3 region has 16 residues. The germline gives CDR1 SGHDT, CDR2 YYEEEE. The V and J ends lost 0 bases and 0 bases respectively, with 13 bases between them.

On this clone itself: The sample carries other DNA sequences with the same CDR3. This chain joins TRBV15 and TRBJ1-2; D gene unclear. With 0 bases removed from V and 2 bases from J, the gap between germline ends came to 4 bases. This CDR3 has 13 amino acids. CDR1 LNHNV and CDR2 YYDKDF come from the germline V gene (reference sequence). CDR3 coding DNA: TGTGCCACCAGCAGAGACAGGAACTATGGCTACACCTTC. Protein product: CATSRDRNYGYTF.

The chain joins TRBV28 to TRBJ1-5, with D perhaps matching TRBD1 (5 bases). Trimming shortened V by 7 bases and J by 6 bases, and 10 bases separated the two germline ends. This CDR3 contains 12 residues. Per germline, CDR1 MDHEN and CDR2 SYDVKM. The CDR3 sequence is CASTPGLQPQHF. The CDR3, as DNA: TGTGCCAGCACCCCAGGGCTTCAGCCCCAGCATTTT.

This clone was detected once. V gene TRBV19 combines with J gene TRBJ1-5; the D is unclear. The germline CDR1 and CDR2 sequences are LNHDA and SQIVND (reference sequence). The length of the CDR3 is 14 residues. V lost 6 bases and J 3 bases, leaving 12 bases between the germline ends. Written as DNA, the CDR3 is TGTGCCAGTAGGTGGACTACATCCAATCAGCCCCAGCATTTT. It specifies CASRWTTSNQPQHF.

This CDR3 reads CASSPLAGGPDTQYF. The CDR3 DNA follows: TGTGCCAGCAGCCCACTAGCGGGGGGGCCAGATACGCAGTATTTT. This chain uses TRBV14 with TRBJ2-3, with 13 bases that match TRBD2. Trimming removed 4 bases from V and 4 bases from J; junction bases left unmatched: 2. The germline CDR1 and CDR2 sequences are SGHDN and FVKESK. The CDR3 is 15 residues long.

This clone appeared a few times. The rearrangement joins TRBV20-1 to TRBJ1-1; D unresolved. Trimming left V 7 bases short and J 10 bases short, with 13 bases between. This CDR3 is 10 amino acids long. Germline V lookup: CDR1 DFQATT, CDR2 SNEGSKA (reference sequence). The CDR3 protein is CSVASQRAFF. The CDR3 DNA sequence: TGCAGTGTAGCGTCCCAAAGAGCTTTCTTT.

V usage is TRBV19 and J usage is TRBJ1-1, with a possible D match to TRBD1 (5 bases). Germline assignment: CDR1 LNHDA and CDR2 SQIVND (reference sequence). The CDR3 extends over 14 amino acids. The V and J ends lost 1 base and 1 base respectively, with 7 bases between them. The CDR3 here is CASSIGDRNTEAFF. The CDR3 nucleotides are TGTGCCAGTAGTATAGGAGACAGGAACACTGAAGCTTTCTTT.

The chain is built from TRBV19 and TRBJ2-3; D is uncertain. The germline gives CDR1 LNHDA, CDR2 SQIVND (reference sequence). The CDR3 is 12 amino acids. The germline V and J ends were trimmed by 5 bases and 6 bases, with 9 bases remaining between them. CDR3 in DNA: TGTGCCAGTAGTCCGAAAGCTGATACGCAGTATTTT. Translated, it gives CASSPKADTQYF.

The gene calls are TRBV30 and TRBJ2-7, with D maybe TRBD2 (6 bases). V lost 4 bases and J 3 bases, leaving 7 bases between the germline ends. The CDR3 covers 11 residues. Germline V lookup: CDR1 GTSNPN, CDR2 SVGIG (reference sequence). This chain's CDR3 is CAWMEGYEQYF. As DNA, the CDR3 is TGTGCCTGGATGGAGGGCTACGAGCAGTACTTC.

V usage is TRBV29-1 and J usage is TRBJ1-1; perhaps TRBD1 as D (6 bases). The germline V and J ends were trimmed by 7 bases and 5 bases, with 17 bases remaining between them. CDR1 and CDR2 (germline): SQVTM, ANQGSEA. The length of the CDR3 is 13 residues. CDR3 DNA: TGCAGCGCCTGGCTGAGGGGGTATACTGAAGCTTTCTTT. Translated: CSAWLRGYTEAFF.

The rearrangement joins TRBV5-6 to TRBJ1-6, with D possibly being TRBD1 (5 bases). The CDR3 runs 18 residues. V gave up 1 base and J gave up 0 bases, with 14 bases separating them. Germline CDR1 SGHDT, CDR2 YYEEEE. In DNA, the CDR3 is TGTGCCAGCAGCTTGTACACAGGTTCTAGCTCCTATAATTCACCCCTCCACTTT. Translated: CASSLYTGSSSYNSPLHF.

V usage is TRBV28 and J usage is TRBJ1-2; 9 bases fit TRBD1. J lost 5 bases, V lost 4 bases, and 5 bases had no gene match. CDR3 length: 14 residues. Germline assignment: CDR1 MDHEN and CDR2 SYDVKM. CDR3 residues: CASSSRTGEYGYTF. As DNA, the CDR3 is TGTGCCAGCAGTTCCCGGACAGGGGAATATGGCTACACCTTC.

J is TRBJ2-1 and V is TRBV4-3; 11 nucleotides match TRBD2. Unmatched junction bases numbered 6, after V lost 4 bases and J lost 4 bases. Germline CDR1 LGHNA, CDR2 YSLEER. CDR3 length equals 16 residues. CDR3 sequence reads: CASSLSSGGKYNEQFF. The CDR3 region has the DNA TGCGCCAGCAGCCTGTCTAGCGGGGGGAAATACAATGAGCAGTTCTTC.

The chain uses TRBV9 and TRBJ1-6, with D possibly being TRBD1 (5 bases). Germline V gene lookup returns CDR1 SGDLS and CDR2 YYNGEE. Trimming shortened V by 4 bases and J by 0 bases, and 14 bases separated the two germline ends. The CDR3 runs 17 residues. DNA for the CDR3: TGTGCCAGCAGCCCGAAGGGGAGGAGCTCCTATAATTCACCCCTCCACTTT. Translated: CASSPKGRSSYNSPLHF.

The chain links TRBV5-1 to TRBJ2-7, with 13 bases identical to TRBD2. CDR3 length equals 15 residues. Per germline, CDR1 SGHRS and CDR2 YFSETQ. Trimming cost V 4 bases and J 2 bases; bases outside gene matches: 3. The CDR3 sequence is CASSLGTSGAYEQYF. The CDR3, as DNA: TGCGCCAGCAGCCTCGGGACTAGCGGGGCCTACGAGCAGTACTTC.

This clone came up once. CDR3 region: CASSGQSYTEAFF. DNA for the CDR3: TGTGCCAGCAGTGGCCAGTCCTACACTGAAGCTTTCTTT. The chain couples TRBV2 to TRBJ1-1; no clear D. Germline assignment: CDR1 SNHLY and CDR2 FYNNEI. The CDR3 totals 13 residues. V lost 4 bases and J 3 bases, leaving 9 bases between the germline ends.

This clone was counted a single time. The chain recombines TRBV10-2 with TRBJ2-7; TRBD2 agrees at 10 bases. The CDR3 is 15 residues long. Per the germline V gene, CDR1 is WSHSY and CDR2 is SAAADI. V shed 2 bases and J 1 base; nucleotides not matched to a gene: 2. CDR3 in DNA: TGCGCCAGCAGTGAGAAGCGGGGGGGATCCTACGAGCAGTACGTC. It specifies CASSEKRGGSYEQYV.

The V call is TRBV9, the J call TRBJ1-2; 7 bases are shared with TRBD1. Germline CDR1 SGDLS, CDR2 YYNGEE. V was pared by 3 bases and J by 8 bases, with 7 bases of the junction left unmatched. The CDR3 loop spans 13 amino acids. The CDR3 coding sequence is TGTGCCAGCAGCGCTCCGGGACAGAAAGGCTACACCTTC. Encoded protein: CASSAPGQKGYTF.